The subject of this entry is one T cell receptor beta chain. This entry belongs to a study of T cell responses to AZD1222 COVID-19 vaccine. Measured with immunoSEQ multiplex PCR; TCRdb has only the in-frame clones, and not every one. The table records tens of thousands of clones, around 86% of them present only once. This receptor was taken from an adult in good health. Sequenced material: peripheral blood, taken on day 0 of AZD1222 vaccination.

The CDR3 loop is CASSHRASGGYEQYF. CDR3 nucleotides: TGTGCCAGCAGTCATCGGGCTAGCGGGGGATACGAGCAGTACTTC. The chain has TRBV3-1 (or the pseudogene TRBV3-2) and TRBJ2-7; 10 bases agree with TRBD2. From germline, CDR1 is LGHDT and CDR2 YNNKEL (reference sequence). This CDR3 is 15 amino acids long. The V and J ends lost 6 bases and 4 bases, in that order; junction bases with no gene match: 9.